This T cell receptor (beta chain) was observed in a study of Graves' ophthalmopathy and Graves' hyperthyroidism. Findings of the study overall: Blood also harbored most expanded thyroid clonotypes above 0.001 frequency.

In germline, CDR1 is SNHLY, CDR2 FYNNEI. V was cut by 7 bases and J by 2 bases, with 15 bases left in between. This CDR3 has 14 amino acids. At least ten counts were recorded for this clonotype. The target antigen is unknown. RNA served as the template for amplifying TCR beta CDR3 regions. HTBI primers served in a first-round RT-PCR, which a second-round multiplex PCR followed. MiXCR, run by TCRdb on the multiplex PCR reads, gives a single entry per CDR3 protein. The sample lists some 350,000 distinct CDR3 sequences, about a sixth seen once, with 2.4% in the top ten. The TCR originated in an adult woman with stable Graves' hyperthyroidism. This chain links TRBV2 with TRBJ2-7; maybe TRBD1 (7 bases). Sequences were obtained from peripheral blood. CDR3 DNA sequence: TGTGCCAGCAACCTGGAGGGGGCCACCTACGAGCAGTACTTC. As protein: CASNLEGATYEQYF.